One sample yielded the 2 T cell receptor beta chains listed below, sequenced in a study of immune evolution from preneoplasia to lung adenocarcinoma. Using immunoSEQ multiplex PCR, the repertoire was profiled, and TCRdb retains in-frame clones only, with some absent. Found here are about 6,500 clones, roughly 84% of them singletons; the top ten hold approximately 3.3%. Material: FFPE lung adenocarcinoma in situ tissue. Every receptor here comes from an older donor with lung adenocarcinoma.

This clone was picked up one time. V usage is TRBV2 and J usage is TRBJ2-2; 8 bases align to TRBD2. Germline loops: CDR1 SNHLY, CDR2 FYNNEI. V was clipped by 6 bases and J by 2 bases; unmatched bases: 8. The CDR3 contains 16 residues. CDR3 sequence (DNA): TGTGCCAGCAGGGCCGGACTAGCTACTAACACCGGGGAGCTGTTTTTT. Protein sequence: CASRAGLATNTGELFF.

The rearrangement joins TRBV27 to TRBJ2-5; D gene ambiguous. Matching the DNA end better, TRBJ2-7 makes the J call doubtful. The CDR3 consists of 15 residues. CDR1 and CDR2 from the germline V gene are MNHEY and SMNVEV (reference sequence). The CDR3 spells CASSLRRKSSYEQYF. For the CDR3, the DNA is TGTGCCAGCAGTTTACGGCGGAAGAGCTCCTACGAGCAGTACTTC.